This T cell receptor (beta chain) was captured by sequencing in a study of vaccination and CD4 T cells after COVID-19. Across the study: Cells were stimulated with overlapping spike peptides from SARS-CoV-2, HCoV-NL63, HCoV-OC43 and HCoV-229E.

The J segment lost 7 bases and the V segment lost 6 bases, leaving 10 bases of the junction unmatched. Germline V gives CDR1 MDHEN, CDR2 SYDVKM. The CDR3 loop spans 15 amino acids. Oncomine TCR Beta short-read sequencing was applied to DNA from cultured CD4+ T cells. In this case, cultured CD4+ T cells provided the extracted genomic DNA. A single record per CDR3 protein comes from TCRdb applying MiXCR to the PCR reads. The table lists more than 10,000 distinct CDR3 sequences, 70% to 75% of them singletons. This clonotype appeared a few times. Its antigen remains unknown. Indicated treatment: approximately 9-day PBMC culture with coronavirus spike peptide pools or control peptides (ViraFEST assay). Recorded positive PCR dates fall between March and December 2020, preceding US Alpha, Beta and Delta variants.

Sequencing was done on a sample of CD4+ T cells from blood, cultured in vitro. The receptor was derived from a human donor who had recovered from COVID-19. The gene calls are TRBV28 and TRBJ2-2, with 8 bases lining up with TRBD1. The CDR3 sequence: CASRKRTGRHGELFF. CDR3 sequence (DNA): TGTGCCAGCAGGAAGAGGACAGGGCGACACGGGGAGCTGTTTTTT.